The next 23 T cell receptor beta chains were all read from a single sample in a study of shared clonotypes between healthy human individuals. Method: immunoSEQ multiplex PCR; TCRdb's copy keeps in-frame clones and lacks some. The repertoire consists of some 1,400,000 clones, with roughly 95% occurring once and the leading ten covering approximately 1.2%. The specimen was naive CD4+ T cells sorted from blood. Noted subset: CD45RA+ positively selected. These receptors were taken from a man aged 25-45 years in good health.

The rearrangement uses TRBV5-1 and TRBJ2-5, with D hard to call. This CDR3 comprises 13 residues. Germline-derived CDR1 and CDR2 are SGHRS and YFSETQ. Deletions cut 3 bases from V and 5 bases from J, with 11 bases between. The CDR3 DNA reads TGCGCCAGCAGCTCTTTCGGGTTGGAGACCCAGTACTTC. Its protein product is CASSSFGLETQYF.

The rearrangement links TRBV5-1 to TRBJ2-3; 14 bases agree with TRBD2. The CDR3 spans 15 residues. Germline CDR1 is SGHRS and CDR2 is YFSETQ. V shed 2 bases, J shed 5 bases, and the junction held 1 base outside the gene matches. The CDR3 coding sequence is TGCGCCAGCAGCTTTGGGACTAGCGGGGGAGATACGCAGTATTTT. This gives the protein CASSFGTSGGDTQYF.

This sequence joins TRBV10-3 and TRBJ2-7; D is ambiguous. Per the germline V gene, CDR1 is ENHRY and CDR2 is SYGVKD. Trimming shortened V by 4 bases and J by 6 bases, and 16 bases separated the two germline ends. The CDR3 is made up of 14 amino acids. The CDR3 is CAISGLRGNGEQYF. The CDR3 region has the DNA TGTGCCATCAGTGGCCTACGTGGGAATGGCGAGCAGTACTTC.

The CDR3 here is CASNEDRPSYEQYF. The CDR3 DNA reads as TGTGCCAGCAACGAAGACAGGCCGTCCTACGAGCAGTACTTC. The J gene is TRBJ2-7, the V gene TRBV5-8; D perhaps matches TRBD1 (6 bases). CDR3 size: 14 residues. V lost 6 bases and J lost 1, with 14 bases in between. Germline CDR1 is SGHTS and CDR2 is YDEGEE.

This rearrangement joins TRBV15 to TRBJ2-7; no clear D. There are 13 residues in the CDR3. Looked up from germline, CDR1 is LNHNV and CDR2 is YYDKDF (reference sequence). The V end was cut by 0 bases, the J end by 3 bases, with 6 bases between. In DNA form, the CDR3 reads TGTGCCACCAGCAGAGAAAGATACTACGAGCAGTACTTC. Its protein is CATSRERYYEQYF. The whole variable domain, remainder taken from reference TRBV15 and TRBJ2-7, is DAMVIQNPRYQVTQFGKPVTLSCSQTLNHNVMYWYQQKSSQAPKLLFHYYDKDFNNEADTPDNFQSRRPNTSFCFLDIRSPGLGDTAMYLCATSRERYYEQYFGPGTRLTVT.

J is TRBJ2-6 and V is TRBV11-2; TRBD1 matches at 8 bases. CDR1 is SGHAT and CDR2 is FQNNGV in the germline V gene. The CDR3 totals 18 residues. Trimming cost V 4 bases and J 0 bases; bases outside gene matches: 8. The CDR3 here is CASSWPGQALSGANVLTF. The DNA of the CDR3 is TGTGCCAGCAGCTGGCCGGGACAGGCGCTCTCTGGGGCCAACGTCCTGACTTTC.

The V gene is TRBV7-6, the J gene TRBJ2-7; the match to TRBD2 covers 9 bases. The CDR3 spans 17 residues. The germline V gene has CDR1 SGHVS and CDR2 FNYEAQ. Losses at the gene ends were 5 bases for V and 3 bases for J; bases not matched to a gene: 14. The CDR3: CASSPTSGAQAYYEQYF. The CDR3 DNA reads TGTGCCAGCAGCCCGACTAGCGGCGCGCAGGCTTACTACGAGCAGTACTTC.

The rearrangement uses TRBV7-9 and TRBJ1-1; D not certain. Between the trimmed V and J ends, which lost 4 bases and 6 bases, there was a span of 9 bases. The CDR3 runs to 12 residues. CDR1 is SEHNR, CDR2 FQNEAQ, per germline (reference sequence). DNA of the CDR3: TGTGCCAGCAGCTCCTACGTCTCTGAAGCTTTCTTT. It specifies CASSSYVSEAFF.

This chain connects TRBV18 to TRBJ2-1, with D tentatively TRBD1 (6 bases). Trimming removed 3 bases from V and 6 bases from J, with 15 bases in between. Germline lookup yields CDR1 KGHSH and CDR2 LQKENI. This CDR3 is 15 amino acids long. In DNA, the CDR3 is TGTGCCAGCTCACCCAGCGTGGGGGCGTTCAATGAGCAGTTCTTC. It translates to CASSPSVGAFNEQFF. Combining the CDR3 with reference TRBV18 and TRBJ2-1 gives the whole variable domain NAGVMQNPRHLVRRRGQEARLRCSPMKGHSHVYWYRQLPEEGLKFMVYLQKENIIDESGMPKERFSAEFPKEGPSILRIQQVVRGDSAAYFCASSPSVGAFNEQFFGPGTRLTVL.

The chain joins TRBV4-3 to TRBJ1-5; D call uncertain. Germline V lookup: CDR1 LGHNA, CDR2 YSLEER. The V gene lost 3 bases and the J gene lost 6 bases, with 9 bases spanning the gap. CDR3 length: 13 residues. The CDR3 is CASSQERTQPQHF. As DNA, the CDR3 is TGCGCCAGCAGCCAGGAGAGGACTCAGCCCCAGCATTTT.

The chain combines TRBV5-5 with TRBJ2-2; D possibly corresponds to TRBD1 (6 bases). The CDR3 length is 15 residues. V lost 4 bases and J 3 bases, leaving 13 bases between the germline ends. CDR1 and CDR2 (germline): SGHKS, YYEKEE (reference sequence). The CDR3 DNA sequence: TGTGCCAGCAGCACTGACAGGAGAGACACCGGGGAGCTGTTTTTT. Translating it yields CASSTDRRDTGELFF.

This CDR3 reads CASSLSGVGTEAFF. CDR3 in DNA: TGTGCCAGCAGCTTGTCAGGGGTGGGGACTGAAGCTTTCTTT. The V gene is TRBV7-6, the J gene TRBJ1-1; D perhaps matches TRBD1 (6 bases). Deletions cut 3 bases from V and 5 bases from J, with 13 bases between. Germline V gene data show CDR1 as SGHVS and CDR2 as FNYEAQ. There are 14 residues in the CDR3.

The chain is built from TRBV11-2 and TRBJ2-3; 11 positions agree with TRBD2. V lost 5 bases to trimming and J lost 2 bases; unmatched junction nucleotides: 12. This CDR3 contains 18 residues. The germline gives CDR1 SGHAT, CDR2 FQNNGV. CDR3 region: CASSIYRGTSGTTDTQYF. CDR3 DNA: TGTGCCAGCAGCATTTACCGAGGGACTAGCGGTACCACAGATACGCAGTATTTT.

J is TRBJ2-3 and V is TRBV11-2; 10 nucleotides match TRBD2. CDR3 length: 16 amino acids. The ends lost 2 bases at V and 2 bases at J; junction bases unmatched: 4. CDR1 is SGHAT, CDR2 FQNNGV, per germline. The CDR3 nucleotides read TGTGCCAGCAGCTTATTGAGCGGGAGGGCCACAGATACGCAGTATTTT. This sequence encodes CASSLLSGRATDTQYF.

The J gene is TRBJ2-5, the V gene TRBV5-6, with TRBD1 identical over 9 bases. There are 15 residues in the CDR3. Germline V gives CDR1 SGHDT, CDR2 YYEEEE. After removal of 4 bases from V and 7 bases from J, the junction contained 11 bases not matched to a gene. The CDR3 DNA follows: TGTGCCAGCAGCATGGGACAGGGCCATATAGGGACCCAGTACTTC. This codes for CASSMGQGHIGTQYF.

The chain joins TRBV6-1 to TRBJ2-1; possible D gene TRBD1, 5 bases. The CDR3 totals 13 residues. V was shortened by 4 bases and J by 4 bases, with 8 bases between the two germline ends. CDR1 MNHNS and CDR2 SASEGT come from the germline V gene. The CDR3 DNA reads TGTGCCAGCAGTGTTCGACAGTACAATGAGCAGTTCTTC. Its protein product is CASSVRQYNEQFF.

V usage is TRBV28 and J usage is TRBJ1-2; D gene unclear. Trimming left V 4 bases short and J 5 bases short, with 8 bases between. CDR3 size: 12 residues. Germline assignment: CDR1 MDHEN and CDR2 SYDVKM. The CDR3 sequence is CASSYSLYGYTF. CDR3 sequence (DNA): TGTGCCAGCAGTTACAGTCTTTATGGCTACACCTTC.

The chain carries TRBV27 and TRBJ2-3, with TRBD2 identical over 9 bases. CDR1 and CDR2 (germline): MNHEY, SMNVEV (reference sequence). The trim removed 5 bases at V and 2 bases at J, leaving 8 bases unmatched. This CDR3 is 16 amino acids long. The CDR3 reads CASSPGLALFTDTQYF. The DNA of the CDR3 is TGTGCCAGCAGTCCGGGACTAGCCCTTTTCACAGATACGCAGTATTTT.

V and J are TRBV9 and TRBJ1-5; D is uncertain. The CDR3 totals 15 residues. V lost 0 bases, J lost 5 bases, and 12 bases lay in between. CDR1 is SGDLS, CDR2 YYNGEE, per germline. CDR3 region: CASSVDGGLYQPQHF. The CDR3 coding sequence is TGTGCCAGCAGCGTAGATGGAGGTCTGTATCAGCCCCAGCATTTT. The variable domain in full, completed from reference TRBV9 and TRBJ1-5, reads DSGVTQTPKHLITATGQRVTLRCSPRSGDLSVYWYQQSLDQGLQFLIQYYNGEERAKGNILERFSAQQFPDLHSELNLSSLELGDSALYFCASSVDGGLYQPQHFGDGTRLSIL.

The sample holds one count of this clone. The chain recombines TRBV4-1 with TRBJ1-2; 7 bases are shared with TRBD1. Germline CDR1 is MGHRA and CDR2 is YSYEKL. V trimming: 0 bases; J trimming: 3 bases; junction bases outside the gene matches: 4. This CDR3 is 15 amino acids long. CDR3 in amino acids: CASSQDVGTDYGYTF. CDR3 DNA sequence: TGCGCCAGCAGCCAAGATGTGGGGACAGACTATGGCTACACCTTC.

This clone appeared once. The chain couples TRBV19 to TRBJ1-4; D unresolved. CDR3 length: 13 amino acids. The germline CDR1 and CDR2 sequences are LNHDA and SQIVND (reference sequence). V lost 6 bases and J lost 8, with 13 bases in between. The CDR3 region is CASRTRSQEKLFF. The CDR3 DNA is TGTGCCAGTAGAACCCGTAGTCAGGAAAAACTGTTTTTT. Together with reference TRBV19 and TRBJ1-4, the CDR3 gives the full variable domain: DGGITQSPKYLFRKEGQNVTLSCEQNLNHDAMYWYRQDPGQGLRLIYYSQIVNDFQKGDIAEGYSVSREKKESFPLTVTSAQKNPTAFYLCASRTRSQEKLFFGSGTQLSVL.

CDR3 in amino acids: CASSLGTSENTDTQYF. In DNA, the CDR3 is TGCGCCAGCAGCTTGGGGACTAGCGAAAACACAGATACGCAGTATTTT. The chain combines TRBV5-1 with TRBJ2-3, with 9 nucleotides matching TRBD2. Germline CDR1 reads SGHRS; CDR2 reads YFSETQ. Unmatched junction bases numbered 4, after V lost 0 bases and J lost 2 bases. CDR3 length: 16 amino acids. Full variable domain (missing parts from reference TRBV5-1 and TRBJ2-3): KAGVTQTPRYLIKTRGQQVTLSCSPISGHRSVSWYQQTPGQGLQFLFEYFSETQRNKGNFPGRFSGRQFSNSRSEMNVSTLELGDSALYLCASSLGTSENTDTQYFGPGTRLTVL.

V and J are TRBV30 and TRBJ1-5; 9 nucleotides match TRBD1. Germline V gene data show CDR1 as GTSNPN and CDR2 as SVGIG (reference sequence). The CDR3 is 13 residues long. V dropped 5 bases and J dropped 3; count of bases not matched to a gene: 2. The CDR3 DNA reads TGTGCCTGGGGGACAGGGTACAATCAGCCCCAGCATTTT. Amino acids: CAWGTGYNQPQHF.